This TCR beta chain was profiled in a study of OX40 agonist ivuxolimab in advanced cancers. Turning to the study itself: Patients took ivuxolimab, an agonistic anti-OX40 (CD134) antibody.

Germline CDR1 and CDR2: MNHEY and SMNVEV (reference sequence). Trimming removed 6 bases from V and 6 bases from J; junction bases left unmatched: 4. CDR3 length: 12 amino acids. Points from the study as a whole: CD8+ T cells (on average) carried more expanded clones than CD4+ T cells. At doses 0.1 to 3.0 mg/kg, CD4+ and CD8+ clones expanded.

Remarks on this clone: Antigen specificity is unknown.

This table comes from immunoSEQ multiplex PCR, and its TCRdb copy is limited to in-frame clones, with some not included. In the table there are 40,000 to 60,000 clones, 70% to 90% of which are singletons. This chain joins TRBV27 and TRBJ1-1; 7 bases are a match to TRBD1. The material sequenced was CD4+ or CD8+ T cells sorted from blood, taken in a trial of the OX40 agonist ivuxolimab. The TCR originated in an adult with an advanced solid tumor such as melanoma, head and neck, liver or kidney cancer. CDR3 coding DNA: TGTGCCAGCAGCCCCGGGACAGCTGAAGCTTTCTTT. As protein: CASSPGTAEAFF.